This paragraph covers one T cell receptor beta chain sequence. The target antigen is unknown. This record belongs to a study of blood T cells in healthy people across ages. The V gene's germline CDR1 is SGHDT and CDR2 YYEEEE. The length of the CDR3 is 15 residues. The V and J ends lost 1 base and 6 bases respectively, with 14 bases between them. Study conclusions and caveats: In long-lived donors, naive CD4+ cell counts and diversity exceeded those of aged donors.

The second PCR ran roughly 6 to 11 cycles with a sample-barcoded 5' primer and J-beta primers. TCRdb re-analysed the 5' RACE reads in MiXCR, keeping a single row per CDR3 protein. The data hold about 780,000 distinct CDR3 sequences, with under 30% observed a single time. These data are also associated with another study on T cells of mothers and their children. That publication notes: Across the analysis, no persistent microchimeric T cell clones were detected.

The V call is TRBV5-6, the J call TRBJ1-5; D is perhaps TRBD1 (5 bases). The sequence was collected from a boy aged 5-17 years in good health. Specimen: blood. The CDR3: CASSLTAGMGQPQHF. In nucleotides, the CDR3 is TGTGCCAGCAGCTTGACGGCAGGGATGGGTCAGCCCCAGCATTTT. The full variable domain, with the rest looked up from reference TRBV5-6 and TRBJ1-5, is DAGVTQSPTHLIKTRGQQVTLRCSPKSGHDTVSWYQQALGQGPQFIFQYYEEEERQRGNFPDRFSGHQFPNYSSELNVNALLLGDSALYLCASSLTAGMGQPQHFGDGTRLSIL.